These T cell receptor beta chains were read from a single sample in a study of T-cell memory formation after mild COVID-19. One entry per CDR3 protein, called by TCRdb with MiXCR from the 5' RACE reads. This table holds 300,000 to 400,000 distinct CDR3 sequences, approximately 21% found once. What was sequenced was PBMCs or a T cell subset sorted from them (not recorded which). The receptors derive from an adult woman who had mild COVID-19 (a few samples of this study predate the infection). Cell type and time point are not known. Both conserved end residues are part of each CDR3. A D gene is named only where the DNA matches it firmly. Not all rows give a size; the values are once, few, many and, for expanded clones, a class.

-	TRBV7-2	many	TRBJ2-1	CASSLDYTSYNEQFF	TGTGCCAGCAGCTTAGACTATACCTCCTACAATGAGCAGTTCTTC
-	TRBV6-5	-	TRBJ1-1	CASSYSRAFQAFF	TGTGCCAGCAGTTACTCCCGGGCTTTCCAAGCTTTCTTT
-	TRBV20-1	-	TRBJ2-1	CSARGSGDNEQFF	TGCAGTGCTAGGGGTAGCGGAGACAATGAGCAGTTCTTC
-	TRBV9	few	TRBJ1-5	CASSGRYGQIYQPQHF	TGTGCCAGCAGCGGGCGGTACGGTCAGATCTATCAGCCCCAGCATTTT
-	TRBV11-3	few	TRBJ2-1	CASSLFLAFHEQFF	TGTGCCAGCAGCTTATTTCTAGCTTTCCATGAGCAGTTCTTC
-	TRBV12-3/TRBV12-4	-	TRBJ2-1	CASSPVSGFDEQFF	TGTGCCAGCAGCCCCGTCTCGGGGTTCGATGAGCAGTTCTTC
-	TRBV5-4	few	TRBJ2-7	CASSPGVAYEQYF	TGTGCCAGCAGCCCCGGAGTGGCCTACGAGCAGTACTTC
TRBD1	TRBV5-1	few	TRBJ1-1	CASSLDRGRFTTEAFF	TGCGCCAGCAGCTTGGACAGGGGGCGTTTTACCACTGAAGCTTTCTTT
-	TRBV6-4	few	TRBJ1-4	CASSEGADQGKLFF	TGTGCCAGCAGTGAGGGGGCCGACCAAGGAAAACTGTTTTTT
-	TRBV9	many	TRBJ2-7	CASSVGSLANDEQYF	TGTGCCAGCAGCGTAGGTTCACTAGCTAACGACGAGCAGTACTTC
-	TRBV6-5	-	TRBJ1-6	CASSYLRPNSPLHF	TGTGCCAGCAGTTACCTAAGGCCTAATTCACCCCTCCACTTT
-	TRBV30	-	TRBJ1-2	CAWSVQQAGYTF	TGTGCCTGGAGTGTACAACAGGCTGGCTACACCTTC
-	TRBV7-2	many	TRBJ2-3	CASSFFTDTQYF	TGTGCCAGCAGTTTCTTCACAGATACGCAGTATTTT
-	TRBV28	-	TRBJ2-7	CASSLMGPFAPSYEQYF	TGTGCCAGCAGTTTAATGGGACCCTTTGCACCCTCCTACGAGCAGTACTTC
TRBD1	TRBV6-6	-	TRBJ1-1	CASSYQGQVTEAFF	TGTGCCAGCAGTTATCAAGGACAGGTCACTGAAGCTTTCTTT
TRBD1	TRBV4-1	few	TRBJ1-6	CASSHGQGSSPLHF	TGCGCCAGCAGCCACGGACAGGGTTCCTCACCCCTCCACTTT
-	TRBV5-4	few	TRBJ1-4	CASSTGDRHSSNEKLFF	TGTGCCAGCAGCACTGGGGATCGCCACTCATCTAATGAAAAACTGTTTTTT
TRBD2	TRBV9	-	TRBJ2-3	CASSAGTSGRATDTQYF	TGTGCCAGCAGCGCAGGGACTAGCGGGAGGGCTACAGATACGCAGTATTTT
TRBD1	TRBV12-3/TRBV12-4	-	TRBJ1-2	CASSSTWGQGPWGYTF	TGTGCCAGCAGTTCCACATGGGGACAGGGCCCTTGGGGCTACACCTTC
-	TRBV12-3/TRBV12-4	many	TRBJ2-7	CASSLAGEQYF	TGTGCCAGCAGCTTAGCAGGCGAGCAGTACTTC
TRBD1	TRBV5-5	-	TRBJ1-2	CASSLGRGTGLTYTF	TGTGCCAGCAGCTTGGGCCGCGGGACAGGGCTTACCTACACCTTC
-	TRBV20-1	many	TRBJ2-3	CSAIRRSGTDTQYF	TGCAGTGCTATCCGGAGAAGCGGCACAGATACGCAGTATTTT
-	TRBV20-1	-	TRBJ1-1	CSAREGGEAFF	TGCAGTGCTAGAGAAGGGGGAGAAGCTTTCTTT
TRBD2	TRBV7-9	few	TRBJ2-3	CASRGTSGGLTDTQYF	TGTGCCAGCAGGGGGACTAGCGGGGGCCTCACAGATACGCAGTATTTT
TRBD1	TRBV29-1	-	TRBJ2-2	CSVGTGLNTGELFF	TGCAGCGTGGGGACAGGGTTGAACACCGGGGAGCTGTTTTTT
-	TRBV30	few	TRBJ1-6	CAWSVWDSPLHF	TGTGCCTGGAGTGTTTGGGATTCACCCCTCCACTTT
TRBD1	TRBV10-3	once	TRBJ1-5	CAISESGQGYRPQHF	TGTGCCATCAGTGAGTCCGGACAGGGATATCGGCCCCAGCATTTT
TRBD1	TRBV20-1	few	TRBJ1-5	CSARIGTVNQPQHF	TGCAGTGCTAGAATCGGGACAGTTAATCAGCCCCAGCATTTT
-	TRBV24-1	few	TRBJ1-2	CATSDQSGRYGYTF	TGTGCCACCAGTGATCAGAGCGGCCGCTATGGCTACACCTTC
TRBD1	TRBV3-1	-	TRBJ1-1	CASSRQTGMNTEAFF	TGTGCCAGCAGCCGGCAGACAGGGATGAACACTGAAGCTTTCTTT
TRBD2	TRBV11-3	-	TRBJ2-2	CASSGEWLAVNTGELFF	TGTGCCAGCAGCGGGGAGTGGCTAGCGGTTAACACCGGGGAGCTGTTTTTT
-	TRBV6-1	few	TRBJ2-5	CASSEEGWQETQYF	TGTGCCAGCAGTGAAGAAGGATGGCAAGAGACCCAGTACTTC
-	TRBV19	-	TRBJ2-5	CASSISANQETQYF	TGTGCCAGTAGTATTTCCGCCAACCAAGAGACCCAGTACTTC
-	TRBV4-1	few	TRBJ1-6	CASSQGPGQGEDNSPLHF	TGCGCCAGCAGCCAAGGCCCGGGGCAGGGCGAGGATAATTCACCCCTCCACTTT
-	TRBV6-5	-	TRBJ1-2	CASTRGANYGYTF	TGTGCCAGTACTCGGGGGGCGAATTATGGCTACACCTTC
-	TRBV3-1	-	TRBJ1-5	CASSRKRMGNQPQHF	TGTGCCAGCAGCCGTAAAAGGATGGGCAATCAGCCCCAGCATTTT
-	TRBV4-1	-	TRBJ1-2	CASSQWGEDGYTF	TGCGCCAGCAGCCAATGGGGAGAGGATGGCTACACCTTC
-	TRBV18	few	TRBJ1-1	CASSPPMNQGTEAFF	TGTGCCAGCTCACCACCGATGAATCAGGGTACCGAAGCTTTCTTT
-	TRBV20-1	-	TRBJ1-5	CSARAYSNQPQHF	TGCAGTGCTAGAGCTTATAGCAATCAGCCCCAGCATTTT
-	TRBV7-6	few	TRBJ2-3	CASSPTVVGGTDTQYF	TGTGCCAGCAGCCCGACAGTTGTGGGGGGCACAGATACGCAGTATTTT
TRBD2	TRBV7-2	-	TRBJ2-1	CASSPGTTEYNEQFF	TGTGCCAGCAGCCCCGGGACTACCGAATACAATGAGCAGTTCTTC
TRBD2	TRBV20-1	-	TRBJ2-7	CSARDLGTSGGPRTYEQYF	TGCAGTGCTAGAGATCTCGGGACTAGCGGGGGGCCCCGTACCTACGAGCAGTACTTC
TRBD1	TRBV12-3/TRBV12-4	-	TRBJ1-2	CASTRRAWGQALNYGYTF	TGTGCCAGCACCCGACGGGCCTGGGGACAGGCTCTTAACTATGGCTACACCTTC
-	TRBV4-2	few	TRBJ1-4	CASTSDPGNTNEKLFF	TGTGCCAGCACTTCAGACCCAGGGAACACTAATGAAAAACTGTTTTTT
-	TRBV6-4	many	TRBJ2-3	CASSEGSGGRGTQYF	TGTGCCAGCAGTGAAGGGTCAGGTGGACGCGGTACGCAGTATTTT
TRBD1	TRBV5-1	-	TRBJ2-3	CASSPMGQRPDTQYF	TGCGCCAGCAGCCCGATGGGACAGAGACCAGATACGCAGTATTTT
-	TRBV5-1	many	TRBJ1-6	CASSSSPGDSYNSPLHF	TGCGCCAGCAGCTCCAGTCCAGGGGACTCCTATAATTCACCCCTCCACTTT
TRBD2	TRBV5-1	-	TRBJ2-3	CASSSGTSGSRTDTQYF	TGCGCCAGCAGCTCGGGGACTAGCGGGAGTCGCACAGATACGCAGTATTTT